This TCR beta chain was captured by sequencing in a study of blood T cells in healthy people across ages. Next came a second PCR, run for about 7 to 12 cycles, which used a sample-barcoded 5' primer along with a J-beta primer mix. TCRdb processed the 5' RACE reads anew with MiXCR; each CDR3 protein has one entry. This sample yields about 640,000 distinct CDR3 sequences, of which approximately 30% are seen a single time; approximately 15% belongs to the top ten. This clonotype appeared many times. The sequenced sample consisted of blood. The TCR sequence derives from an elderly woman in good health.

CDR3: CAISEGQVYNEQFF. CDR3 coding DNA: TGTGCCATCAGTGAGGGACAGGTATACAATGAGCAGTTCTTC. This sequence joins TRBV10-3 and TRBJ2-1, with TRBD1 matching over 7 bases. This CDR3 has 14 amino acids. J lost 4 bases, V lost 2 bases, and 2 bases had no gene match. Germline CDR1 is ENHRY and CDR2 is SYGVKD.